Given below is one T cell receptor (beta chain) in context. Its cognate antigen has yet to be identified. Per-base quality was not reported, and no clone a single base away is much larger than it. The sample is drawn from a study of CD8 T cells in ankylosing spondylitis (dated by TCRdb to the late 2010s). Background for the entire study: The study set out to find disease-linked TCR variants by profiling T cell receptor beta repertoires in ankylosing spondylitis patients and healthy donors. The whole study cohort included roughly 110 healthy donors and under 30 ankylosing spondylitis patients. Peripheral blood was sampled, and synovial fluid was also collected from ankylosing spondylitis patients.

Instrument used: Illumina HiSeq 2500. Quantitative 5'-RACE with molecular barcodes was the method used to prepare the TCR beta libraries. The published analysis was carried out like this. Disease-linked TCR variants were identified with a new computational method built on a probabilistic model of VDJ rearrangement. TCRdb cleaned the public reads at Q25 with fastp, built clones with MiXCR and kept in-frame beta chains. Every entry covers one CDR3 protein and lists the most common genes and DNA from its rows. For this entry, the V and J calls and clone size follow TCRdb and not the study's own pipeline. The sample records approximately 190,000 distinct CDR3 sequences, over 10% of which are singletons. Roughly 9.6% of the sample is held by the ten biggest clonotypes. Overall study results and their limits: The disease-linked clones were reported as significantly enriched in matched synovial fluid samples from ankylosing spondylitis patients. In peripheral blood, the disease-linked clones were found at relatively low frequencies and had a CD8+ phenotype. A TCR beta motif of about 8 highly homologous amino acid variants appeared characteristic of blood from ankylosing spondylitis patients. Some of the motif variants had been reported before in the synovial fluid and blood of reactive arthritis patients, a finding that suggests common disease-initiation mechanisms.

Trimming at the junction amounts to 7 bases on V and 3 bases on J, and the germline ends lie 13 bases apart. Taken from cysteine to phenylalanine, the CDR3 has 15 residues. The entry retains the CDR3 DNA only, 45 bases that are in frame from base 1. CDR1 is given as LNHDA and CDR2 as SQIVND, both from the germline V gene (reference sequence). The origin of this receptor is a female donor with ankylosing spondylitis or in good health (not recorded which). The rearranged segments are TRBV19 and TRBJ1-6; TRBD1 is perhaps the D gene, given 5 matching bases. What was sequenced was blood, either unsorted or a sorted T cell fraction (not recorded which). DNA sequence: TGTGCCAGTAACTCAGGGCAGGACTATAATTCACCCCTCCACTTT. Its product reads: CASNSGQDYNSPLHF.